A selection of T cell receptor beta chains follows, all from one sample in a study of graft-versus-host responses after intestinal transplantation. Antigens of these TCRs are unknown. The assay was immunoSEQ multiplex PCR, and TCRdb's table has in-frame clones only and misses some. The sample consists of roughly 39,000 clones, roughly 96% of them appearing once. The sample here was unstimulated CD8+ T cells sorted from spleen or lymph node cells, taken before transplant. The receptors derive from a human donor who was the organ donor for an intestinal transplant. CDR3s include the opening cysteine and the closing phenylalanine or tryptophan. The order of the fields is D gene, V gene, J gene, clone size, CDR3 DNA, CDR3 protein. A D gene is named only where the DNA matches it firmly. Only part of the rows carry a size: once, few, many, or a class if the clone is expanded.

>NA|TRBV5-1|TRBJ1-2|NA
TGCGCCAGCAGCTTCTCGGGAAGCAACTATGGCTACACCTTC
CASSFSGSNYGYTF
>NA|TRBV4-1|TRBJ1-1|NA
TGCGCCAGCAGCCAAGGGGGATCGGATGAAGCTTTCTTT
CASSQGGSDEAFF
>TRBD1|TRBV11-3|TRBJ1-1|NA
TGTGCCAGCACCGAGCGGGGGACAGACGAAAGAAAGGTGAACACTGAAGCTTTCTTT
CASTERGTDERKVNTEAFF
>TRBD1|TRBV4-3|TRBJ1-6|NA
TGCGCCAGCAGCCCGGACAGGGACTCCTATAATTCACCCCTCCACTTT
CASSPDRDSYNSPLHF
>TRBD2|TRBV11-2|TRBJ2-1|once
TGTGCCAGCAGCTCCGGTGGTGGTAGCGGGGGGTATCTTGTCTATGAGCAGTTCTTC
CASSSGGGSGGYLVYEQFF
>NA|TRBV25-1|TRBJ1-4|NA
TGTGCCAGCAGCAGAACAGGCGAACTGTTTTTT
CASSRTGELFF
>TRBD2|TRBV30|TRBJ2-1|NA
TGTGCCTGGAGTGAAGGACTAGCGGGGGTCTCCTACAATGAGCAGTTCTTC
CAWSEGLAGVSYNEQFF
>TRBD2|TRBV9|TRBJ2-3|NA
TGTGCCAGCAGCGTACTAGCGGGGACCACAGATACGCAGTATTTT
CASSVLAGTTDTQYF
>NA|TRBV28|TRBJ1-6|NA
TGTGCCAGCAGTTTGGGGCAGGGAGGTTCACCCCTCCACTTT
CASSLGQGGSPLHF
>NA|TRBV9|TRBJ2-5|NA
TGTGCCAGCAGCGGGGGAGGGGGGCAGGGGGAGACCCAGTACTTC
CASSGGGGQGETQYF
>TRBD1|TRBV5-6|TRBJ2-7|NA
TGTGCCAGCAGCTTGGGGGGACAGGTTAGCTCCTACGAGCAGTACTTC
CASSLGGQVSSYEQYF
>TRBD1|TRBV6-1|TRBJ2-1|NA
TGTGCCAGCAGAGTGACAGGGCTCCCTCTCAATGAGCAGTTCTTC
CASRVTGLPLNEQFF
>NA|TRBV2|TRBJ2-2|NA
TGTGCCAGCAGAAGGGGGACCGGGGAGCTGTTTTTT
CASRRGTGELFF
>TRBD1|TRBV5-1|TRBJ2-7|once
TGCGCCAGCAGCCGGTGGACAGGGAGGAGATACGAGCAGTACTTC
CASSRWTGRRYEQYF
>NA|TRBV30|TRBJ2-1|NA
TGTGCCTGGAGCGGTATTATAGGGCACAATGAGCAGTTCTTC
CAWSGIIGHNEQFF
>NA|TRBV6-6|TRBJ2-2|NA
TGTGCCAGCAGTTACCTGTCCACCGGGGAGCTGTTTTTT
CASSYLSTGELFF
>TRBD1|TRBV5-1|TRBJ2-7|NA
TGCGCCAGCAGACAGACAGGGCACTACGAGCAGTACTTC
CASRQTGHYEQYF
>NA|TRBV5-4|TRBJ2-5|NA
TGTGCCAGCAGCCTTGTTGGGGGGGGGCCCCAAGAGACCCAGTACTTC
CASSLVGGGPQETQYF
>NA|TRBV30|TRBJ2-3|NA
TGTGCCTGGAGTTCCAGCACTGGCACAGATACGCAGTATTTT
CAWSSSTGTDTQYF
>TRBD1|TRBV27|TRBJ2-1|NA
TGTGCCAGCAGTTTAGGGACAGTTAACAATGAGCAGTTCTTC
CASSLGTVNNEQFF
>NA|TRBV4-3|TRBJ1-3|NA
TGCGCCAGCAGCCAAGATCTTGGCCTTGGAAACACCATATATTTT
CASSQDLGLGNTIYF
>NA|TRBV7-9|TRBJ1-1|NA
TGTGCCAGCAGCCCCGACACGGCTGAAGCTTTCTTT
CASSPDTAEAFF
>NA|TRBV2|TRBJ2-7|NA
TGTGCCAGCAGTGAAGGGACGACCTACGAGCAGTACTTC
CASSEGTTYEQYF
>NA|TRBV7-6|TRBJ2-5|NA
TGTGCCAGCAACTTATGGGGGAGAGAGACCCAGTACTTC
CASNLWGRETQYF
>NA|TRBV5-4|TRBJ2-5|once
TGTGCCAGCAGCTTTGCGGAAACCCAGTACTTC
CASSFAETQYF
>NA|TRBV11-2|TRBJ2-3|NA
TGTGCCAGCAGCTCCGCAGGGTCTGACACAGATACGCAGTATTTT
CASSSAGSDTDTQYF
>NA|TRBV6-1|TRBJ1-2|NA
TGTGCCAGCCGACAGAACAACTATGGCTACACCTTC
CASRQNNYGYTF
>NA|TRBV21-1|TRBJ1-2|NA
TGTGCCAGCAGCAAATATGTAGGGCTCAATGGCTACACCTTC
CASSKYVGLNGYTF
>NA|TRBV27|TRBJ1-1|NA
TGTGCCAGCAAAACAGGGAACACTGAAGCTTTCTTT
CASKTGNTEAFF
>NA|TRBV6-5|TRBJ2-2|NA
TGTGCCAGCAGTTACTCGAACGTTAGGGGGAGCGGGGAGCTGTTTTTT
CASSYSNVRGSGELFF
>TRBD1|TRBV6-5|TRBJ1-2|NA
TGTGCCAGCACCACAGAAGGGACAGGGATCGATGGCTACACCTTC
CASTTEGTGIDGYTF
>NA|TRBV6-5|TRBJ2-1|NA
TGTGCCAGCAGTTACTCGGTCCGGAATGAGCAGTTCTTC
CASSYSVRNEQFF
>TRBD1|TRBV13|TRBJ1-2|once
TGTGCCAGCAGCCTAGAGATGGGACAGATAAGTTATGGCTACACCTTC
CASSLEMGQISYGYTF
>TRBD2|TRBV7-3|TRBJ2-1|once
TGTGCCAGCAGCTTAATCGTAGGACTAGCGGGGGTCTACAATGAGCAGTTCTTC
CASSLIVGLAGVYNEQFF
>TRBD1|TRBV11-2|TRBJ1-4|NA
TGTGCCAGCAGCTCCTACTGGACAGGGTCGGAAGAAAAACTGTTTTTT
CASSSYWTGSEEKLFF
>NA|TRBV5-8|TRBJ2-7|NA
TGTGCCAGCAGCTTGTGGGCAGGGACCTACGAGCAGTACTTC
CASSLWAGTYEQYF
>NA|TRBV4-1|TRBJ2-7|NA
TGCGCCAGCAGCCAAGGGGTTACCACAAACTACGAGCAGTACTTC
CASSQGVTTNYEQYF
>NA|TRBV7-9|TRBJ2-7|NA
TGTGCCAGCAGCTTAGATCAAGGGTTCTCTCCCTACGAGCAGTACTTC
CASSLDQGFSPYEQYF
>NA|TRBV6-5|TRBJ1-1|NA
TGTGCCAGCAGTTACTCTTGGGGGGCCACTGAAGCTTTCTTT
CASSYSWGATEAFF
>NA|TRBV6-6|TRBJ1-1|NA
TGTGCCAGCAGTTACCGGGACGGGAACACTGAAGCTTTCTTT
CASSYRDGNTEAFF
>TRBD1|TRBV4-1|TRBJ1-2|NA
TGCGCCAGCAGCCCGGTAGGGGGCGAAGGGACATATGGCTACACCTTC
CASSPVGGEGTYGYTF
>NA|TRBV6-5|TRBJ1-3|NA
TGTGCCAGCAGTTTCGTCCCTGGAAACACCATATATTTT
CASSFVPGNTIYF
>TRBD1|TRBV4-3|TRBJ2-1|NA
TGCGCCAGCAGCCAAGGGCCGGGACAGGGTATTAATGAGCAGTTCTTC
CASSQGPGQGINEQFF
>NA|TRBV6-6|TRBJ2-7|NA
TGTGCCAGCAGTCCCATATGGGGTGCTTACGAGCAGTACTTC
CASSPIWGAYEQYF
>NA|TRBV7-8|TRBJ2-1|NA
TGTGCCAGCAGAGTGGGGCAGGAGAGCTCCTACAATGAGCAGTTCTTC
CASRVGQESSYNEQFF
>NA|TRBV27|TRBJ2-1|NA
TGTGCCAGCGGGACGAATGAGCAGTTCTTC
CASGTNEQFF
>TRBD1|TRBV7-9|TRBJ1-5|NA
TGTGCCAGCAGCTTAGCGGGACAGGGTAATCAGCCCCAGCATTTT
CASSLAGQGNQPQHF
>TRBD2|TRBV7-6|TRBJ2-7|NA
TGTGCCAGCAGCTCATTAGCGGGGGGAAGCTCCTACGAGCAGTACTTC
CASSSLAGGSSYEQYF
>NA|TRBV10-3|TRBJ2-3|NA
TGTGCCATCAGTGGCTGGGGGGACTCCACAGATACGCAGTATTTT
CAISGWGDSTDTQYF
>NA|TRBV7-9|TRBJ2-1|once
TGTGCCAGCAGCCTCCCCGAGGGCGTTGAGCAGTTCTTC
CASSLPEGVEQFF
>NA|TRBV4-3|TRBJ1-1|NA
TGCGCCAGCAGCCAACAAAACAGGGACACTGAAGCTTTCTTT
CASSQQNRDTEAFF
>NA|TRBV6-5|TRBJ1-1|NA
TGTGCCTCCAAGTTACAACTGAACACTGAAGCTTTCTTT
CASKLQLNTEAFF
>NA|TRBV5-1|TRBJ2-7|NA
TGCGCCAGCAGCTTGACGGGGGCGAACGAGCAGTACTTC
CASSLTGANEQYF
>NA|TRBV6-6|TRBJ2-7|NA
TGTGCCAGCAACGGGCCCGCCTACGAGCAGTACTTC
CASNGPAYEQYF
>TRBD2|TRBV4-1|TRBJ2-1|NA
TGCGCCAGCAGATTGAGCGGGGGGGGTACCTCCTACAATGAGCAGTTCTTC
CASRLSGGGTSYNEQFF
>NA|TRBV4-2|TRBJ1-4|NA
TGTGCCAGCAGCCAAGATAACGGGCAAGAGAATGAAAAACTGTTTTTT
CASSQDNGQENEKLFF
>NA|TRBV7-2|TRBJ1-1|NA
TGTGCCAGCAGCTTGACAATGAACACTGAAGCTTTCTTT
CASSLTMNTEAFF